The rows below give T cell receptor beta chains drawn from one sample of a study of CD8 T cells in Susac syndrome. TCRdb fed the immunoSEQ multiplex PCR reads into MiXCR, producing one record per CDR3 protein. The table records around 130,000 distinct CDR3 sequences, 96% of them present only once. Sequenced material: CD4+ T cells from PBMCs. The receptors shown here come from a human donor with Susac syndrome. Both conserved end residues are part of each CDR3. The order of the fields is D gene, V gene, J gene, CDR3 length, clone size, CDR3 protein, CDR3 DNA. D genes are given only for firm matches. Size is omitted from some rows. Given values are once, few, many or a class for expanded clones.

d_gene: TRBD1; v_gene: TRBV12-3/TRBV12-4; j_gene: TRBJ1-2; len: 13; abundance: .; CDR3aa: CASRPGQNYGYTF; CDR3nt: TGTGCCAGCAGACCGGGACAGAACTATGGCTACACCTTC
d_gene: .; v_gene: TRBV7-2; j_gene: TRBJ2-3; len: 12; abundance: .; CDR3aa: CASSLVADTQYF; CDR3nt: TGTGCCAGCAGCTTAGTTGCAGATACGCAGTATTTT
d_gene: .; v_gene: TRBV30; j_gene: TRBJ1-1; len: 14; abundance: .; CDR3aa: CAWKGDLFNTEAFF; CDR3nt: TGTGCCTGGAAAGGGGATTTATTCAACACTGAAGCTTTCTTT
d_gene: .; v_gene: TRBV28; j_gene: TRBJ2-3; len: 11; abundance: .; CDR3aa: CASKSTDTQYF; CDR3nt: TGTGCCAGCAAGAGCACAGATACGCAGTATTTT
d_gene: .; v_gene: TRBV29-1; j_gene: TRBJ1-5; len: 13; abundance: .; CDR3aa: CSALRGEGQPQHF; CDR3nt: TGCAGCGCCCTTCGGGGTGAGGGTCAGCCCCAGCATTTT
d_gene: TRBD1; v_gene: TRBV20-1; j_gene: TRBJ2-5; len: 15; abundance: .; CDR3aa: CSAMTPGQGQETQYF; CDR3nt: TGCAGTGCTATGACCCCGGGACAGGGACAAGAGACCCAGTACTTC
d_gene: TRBD1; v_gene: TRBV2; j_gene: TRBJ2-7; len: 15; abundance: .; CDR3aa: CASRGTRDSSYEQYF; CDR3nt: TGTGCCAGCAGAGGGACGAGGGACAGCTCCTACGAGCAGTACTTC
d_gene: .; v_gene: TRBV2; j_gene: TRBJ2-1; len: 13; abundance: .; CDR3aa: CASRVARIHEQFF; CDR3nt: TGTGCCAGCAGGGTTGCCCGTATCCATGAGCAGTTCTTC
d_gene: TRBD1; v_gene: TRBV29-1; j_gene: TRBJ1-3; len: 14; abundance: .; CDR3aa: CSVEGDSSGNTIYF; CDR3nt: TGCAGCGTTGAAGGGGACAGCTCTGGAAACACCATATATTTT
d_gene: .; v_gene: TRBV2; j_gene: TRBJ1-5; len: 15; abundance: .; CDR3aa: CASSPPGLGRGPQHF; CDR3nt: TGTGCCAGCAGCCCCCCCGGACTGGGAAGGGGGCCCCAGCATTTT
d_gene: .; v_gene: TRBV2; j_gene: TRBJ2-1; len: 12; abundance: .; CDR3aa: CASKLSYNEQFF; CDR3nt: TGTGCCAGCAAACTCTCCTACAATGAGCAGTTCTTC
d_gene: .; v_gene: TRBV27; j_gene: TRBJ1-1; len: 14; abundance: .; CDR3aa: CASSGTPMNTEAFF; CDR3nt: TGTGCCAGCAGTGGGACACCCATGAACACTGAAGCTTTCTTT
d_gene: .; v_gene: TRBV11-2; j_gene: TRBJ2-1; len: 12; abundance: once; CDR3aa: CASSPRLDEQFF; CDR3nt: TGTGCCAGCAGCCCCCGCCTAGATGAGCAGTTCTTC
d_gene: TRBD1; v_gene: TRBV20-1; j_gene: TRBJ1-5; len: 13; abundance: .; CDR3aa: CSSYRGLNQPQHF; CDR3nt: TGCAGTTCGTACAGGGGGCTCAATCAGCCCCAGCATTTT
d_gene: .; v_gene: TRBV24-1; j_gene: TRBJ2-1; len: 14; abundance: .; CDR3aa: CATSDSGRYNEQFF; CDR3nt: TGTGCCACCAGTGATTCCGGGCGCTACAATGAGCAGTTCTTC
d_gene: .; v_gene: TRBV4-1; j_gene: TRBJ2-7; len: 15; abundance: .; CDR3aa: CASSQDRRILYEQYF; CDR3nt: TGCGCCAGCAGCCAAGATCGGCGAATTCTCTACGAGCAGTACTTC
d_gene: TRBD2; v_gene: TRBV29-1; j_gene: TRBJ2-2; len: 14; abundance: once; CDR3aa: CSVELAGEDGELFF; CDR3nt: TGCAGCGTTGAACTAGCGGGAGAGGACGGGGAGCTGTTTTTT
d_gene: TRBD2; v_gene: TRBV5-1; j_gene: TRBJ2-1; len: 13; abundance: .; CDR3aa: CASSWGVAGERFF; CDR3nt: TGCGCCAGCAGCTGGGGCGTAGCGGGAGAACGCTTCTTC
d_gene: TRBD2; v_gene: TRBV20-1; j_gene: TRBJ2-3; len: 15; abundance: .; CDR3aa: CSAREGGVGTDTQYF; CDR3nt: TGCAGTGCTAGAGAGGGAGGGGTGGGGACAGATACGCAGTATTTT
d_gene: .; v_gene: TRBV19; j_gene: TRBJ2-1; len: 14; abundance: .; CDR3aa: CASSTPATYNEQFF; CDR3nt: TGTGCCAGTAGTACCCCAGCAACCTACAATGAGCAGTTCTTC
d_gene: .; v_gene: TRBV5-6; j_gene: TRBJ2-1; len: 15; abundance: once; CDR3aa: CASSLAGRGYNEQFF; CDR3nt: TGTGCCAGCAGCTTGGCGGGCAGGGGCTACAATGAGCAGTTCTTC
d_gene: .; v_gene: TRBV4-3; j_gene: TRBJ1-5; len: 15; abundance: .; CDR3aa: CASSWSRNSNQPQHF; CDR3nt: TGCGCCAGCAGCTGGTCGCGGAATAGCAATCAGCCCCAGCATTTT
d_gene: .; v_gene: TRBV20-1; j_gene: TRBJ2-5; len: 10; abundance: .; CDR3aa: CSALKETQYF; CDR3nt: TGCAGTGCTCTTAAAGAGACCCAGTACTTC